These T cell receptor beta chains were read from a single sample in a study of radiotherapy plus CTLA-4 blockade in lung cancer. Some clones are missing from TCRdb's copy, which holds only in-frame ones; the method was immunoSEQ multiplex PCR. The profile shows about 97,000 clones, about four fifths of them singletons. Material: peripheral blood, obtained from a patient treated with radiotherapy plus ipilimumab. These TCRs come from a human donor with non-small cell lung cancer who had a partial response to radiotherapy plus ipilimumab. Some clones in this sample may be carry-over from other donors' samples. CDR3s include the opening cysteine and the closing phenylalanine or tryptophan. Fields, in order: clone size, V gene, J gene, D gene, CDR3 DNA, CDR3 protein. The D gene is left open where the match is weak. Only some rows state a clone size, as once, few, many or a class for expanded clones.

clone size: -; V gene: TRBV9; J gene: TRBJ1-5; D gene: -; CDR3 DNA: TGTGCCAGCAGCCCAGGGGAGGGCCTAAGACAGCCCCAGCATTTT; CDR3 protein: CASSPGEGLRQPQHF
clone size: -; V gene: TRBV7-6; J gene: TRBJ2-5; D gene: TRBD2; CDR3 DNA: TGTGCCAGCAGCTTTGCGGGAGCGCGGGAGACCCAGTACTTC; CDR3 protein: CASSFAGARETQYF
clone size: few; V gene: TRBV19; J gene: TRBJ2-1; D gene: TRBD2; CDR3 DNA: TGTGCCAGTAGTATGATAGGACTAGGACCGAATGAGCAGTTCTTC; CDR3 protein: CASSMIGLGPNEQFF
clone size: many; V gene: TRBV21-1; J gene: TRBJ1-2; D gene: -; CDR3 DNA: TGTGCCAGCAGCAAAGAGCAGGGGGGCGAGGGTAACTATGGCTACACCTTC; CDR3 protein: CASSKEQGGEGNYGYTF
clone size: -; V gene: TRBV18; J gene: TRBJ1-2; D gene: -; CDR3 DNA: TGTGCCAGCTTACCCACTCCGGGTTTATGGGGCTACACCTTC; CDR3 protein: CASLPTPGLWGYTF
clone size: -; V gene: TRBV25-1; J gene: TRBJ1-3; D gene: -; CDR3 DNA: TGTGCCAGCAGTGAGGGGGGTCACGGCACCATATATTTT; CDR3 protein: CASSEGGHGTIYF
clone size: -; V gene: TRBV27; J gene: TRBJ2-1; D gene: -; CDR3 DNA: TGTGCCAGCAGTTTAGGAGCGCCTTCCTACAATGAGCAGTTCTTC; CDR3 protein: CASSLGAPSYNEQFF
clone size: -; V gene: TRBV6-6; J gene: TRBJ1-1; D gene: -; CDR3 DNA: TGTGCCAGCAGCCTACCCCAGACAGGACGGACTGAAGCTTTCTTT; CDR3 protein: CASSLPQTGRTEAFF
clone size: -; V gene: TRBV7-2; J gene: TRBJ2-2; D gene: -; CDR3 DNA: TGTGCCAGCACCCTAAGGGACTTCGACACCGGGGAGCTGTTTTTT; CDR3 protein: CASTLRDFDTGELFF
clone size: -; V gene: TRBV4-2; J gene: TRBJ2-5; D gene: TRBD2; CDR3 DNA: TGTGCCAGCAGCCAAGATCGGGGGGGTAAAGACTCCTACGAACAGTACTTC; CDR3 protein: CASSQDRGGKDSYEQYF
clone size: -; V gene: TRBV7-3; J gene: TRBJ2-5; D gene: -; CDR3 DNA: TGTGCCAGCAGCTCCGCCGGAAGAGGCGAGACCCAGTACTTC; CDR3 protein: CASSSAGRGETQYF
clone size: -; V gene: TRBV7-3; J gene: TRBJ1-1; D gene: -; CDR3 DNA: TGTGCCAGCAGCTTAATGGAGGGCACTGAAGCTTTCTTT; CDR3 protein: CASSLMEGTEAFF
clone size: -; V gene: TRBV6-4; J gene: TRBJ1-2; D gene: -; CDR3 DNA: TGTGCCAGTTGGACAGTCAACTATGGCTACACCTTC; CDR3 protein: CASWTVNYGYTF
clone size: few; V gene: TRBV18; J gene: TRBJ1-3; D gene: TRBD1; CDR3 DNA: TGTGCCAGCTCGGCGACAGGGGGAGTCGGAAACACCATATATTTT; CDR3 protein: CASSATGGVGNTIYF
clone size: medium-sized; V gene: TRBV27; J gene: TRBJ1-4; D gene: -; CDR3 DNA: TGTGCCAGCAGTTTATCTCAGGGATCTAATGAAAAACTGTTTTTT; CDR3 protein: CASSLSQGSNEKLFF
clone size: -; V gene: TRBV19; J gene: TRBJ1-6; D gene: -; CDR3 DNA: TGTGCCAGTAGTACGGGGTACCACTCACCCCTCCACTTT; CDR3 protein: CASSTGYHSPLHF
clone size: -; V gene: TRBV7-8; J gene: TRBJ2-1; D gene: -; CDR3 DNA: TGTGCCAGCAGCAATCGACAGGCCCCCTACAATGAGCAGTTCTTC; CDR3 protein: CASSNRQAPYNEQFF
clone size: -; V gene: TRBV5-6; J gene: TRBJ2-5; D gene: TRBD2; CDR3 DNA: TGTGCCAGCAGCTCGGAGAGGACTAGCGGGGGACAGGGGGAGACCCAGTACTTC; CDR3 protein: CASSSERTSGGQGETQYF
clone size: few; V gene: TRBV4-2; J gene: TRBJ2-2; D gene: -; CDR3 DNA: TGTGCCAGCAGCCAAGCCTACCCAGGGCTAGCGCGCACCGGGGAGCTGTTTTTT; CDR3 protein: CASSQAYPGLARTGELFF
clone size: -; V gene: TRBV28; J gene: TRBJ1-2; D gene: -; CDR3 DNA: TGTGCCGCCTCCTCTATCAACTATGGCTACACCTTC; CDR3 protein: CAASSINYGYTF
clone size: -; V gene: TRBV10-1; J gene: TRBJ2-1; D gene: TRBD2; CDR3 DNA: TGCGCCAGCAGTGATACCGGGACTAGCGAAAGCTCCTACAATGAGCAGTTCTTC; CDR3 protein: CASSDTGTSESSYNEQFF
clone size: -; V gene: TRBV12-2; J gene: TRBJ2-2; D gene: -; CDR3 DNA: TGTGCAAGTCGCTTAGGACTAGCGGGGGGACTTTGGGTCACCGGGGAGCTGTTTTTT; CDR3 protein: CASRLGLAGGLWVTGELFF
clone size: -; V gene: TRBV5-1; J gene: TRBJ2-1; D gene: TRBD2; CDR3 DNA: TGCGCCAGCAGCTTGAGCACTAGCGGCTACAATGAGCAGTTCTTC; CDR3 protein: CASSLSTSGYNEQFF
clone size: -; V gene: TRBV28; J gene: TRBJ2-7; D gene: TRBD2; CDR3 DNA: TGTGCCAGCAGCCTGGGACTAGCGGGTTCTTACGAGCAGTACTTC; CDR3 protein: CASSLGLAGSYEQYF
clone size: once; V gene: TRBV2; J gene: TRBJ2-5; D gene: TRBD2; CDR3 DNA: TGTGCCAGCAGGGAAAGCGGGAATCAAGAGACCCAGTACTTC; CDR3 protein: CASRESGNQETQYF
clone size: -; V gene: TRBV19; J gene: TRBJ2-1; D gene: TRBD2; CDR3 DNA: TGTGCCAGTGTAGCGGGAGCAACTTCCAATGAGCAGTTCTTC; CDR3 protein: CASVAGATSNEQFF
clone size: few; V gene: TRBV28; J gene: TRBJ2-3; D gene: -; CDR3 DNA: TGTGCCAGTACAGGGGAACGGGGGGGAACCACAGATACGCAGTATTTT; CDR3 protein: CASTGERGGTTDTQYF
clone size: -; V gene: TRBV4-3; J gene: TRBJ1-2; D gene: -; CDR3 DNA: TGCGCCAGCAGCCAAGACGCCAGGGGCGCCTATGGCTACACCTTC; CDR3 protein: CASSQDARGAYGYTF
clone size: -; V gene: TRBV6-1; J gene: TRBJ1-4; D gene: TRBD1; CDR3 DNA: TGTGCCAGCATCATGGACAGGGATAATGAAAAACTGTTTTTT; CDR3 protein: CASIMDRDNEKLFF
clone size: few; V gene: TRBV28; J gene: TRBJ1-5; D gene: -; CDR3 DNA: TGTGCCAGCAGTCTACAAGGTGCAGGAAGGAGCAATCAGCCCCAGCATTTT; CDR3 protein: CASSLQGAGRSNQPQHF
clone size: -; V gene: TRBV7-6; J gene: TRBJ2-5; D gene: TRBD2; CDR3 DNA: TGTGCCAGCAGCTCGCTAGCGGTCCAAGAGACCCAGTACTTC; CDR3 protein: CASSSLAVQETQYF
clone size: -; V gene: TRBV5-1; J gene: TRBJ2-2; D gene: -; CDR3 DNA: TGCGCCAGCAGCTTGGATGCAGGGGTTCGGGCCGGGGAGCTGTTTTTT; CDR3 protein: CASSLDAGVRAGELFF
clone size: -; V gene: TRBV7-9; J gene: TRBJ1-4; D gene: -; CDR3 DNA: TGTGCCAGCAGCCCTGGGCAGGGCGGTGAAAAACTGTTTTTT; CDR3 protein: CASSPGQGGEKLFF
clone size: many; V gene: TRBV5-4; J gene: TRBJ1-6; D gene: TRBD1; CDR3 DNA: TGTGCCAGCAGCTTACCGACAGGGGAGGCGGCACCCCTCCACTTT; CDR3 protein: CASSLPTGEAAPLHF
clone size: -; V gene: TRBV11-1; J gene: TRBJ1-4; D gene: -; CDR3 DNA: TGTGCCAGCAGTCTCCGCACAGGGGAAAAACTGTTTTTT; CDR3 protein: CASSLRTGEKLFF
clone size: -; V gene: TRBV2; J gene: TRBJ2-1; D gene: TRBD2; CDR3 DNA: TGTGCCAGCAGGTTGCAGGGACTAGCGGGCAATGAGCAGTTCTTC; CDR3 protein: CASRLQGLAGNEQFF
clone size: -; V gene: TRBV27; J gene: TRBJ1-5; D gene: -; CDR3 DNA: TGTGCCAGCAGTTTTCCGGGTGGACAGCCCCAGCATTTT; CDR3 protein: CASSFPGGQPQHF
clone size: -; V gene: TRBV2; J gene: TRBJ2-2; D gene: TRBD2; CDR3 DNA: TGTGCCAGCAGGAAAGACTCCAGCGGGGACACCGGGGAGCTGTTTTTT; CDR3 protein: CASRKDSSGDTGELFF
clone size: few; V gene: TRBV6-6; J gene: TRBJ2-5; D gene: -; CDR3 DNA: TGTGCCAGCAGTTACCGAGAGACCCAGTACTTC; CDR3 protein: CASSYRETQYF
clone size: once; V gene: TRBV7-2; J gene: TRBJ1-1; D gene: -; CDR3 DNA: TGTGCCAGCAGCTTAGGGGCAGCTAACACTGAAGCTTTCTTT; CDR3 protein: CASSLGAANTEAFF
clone size: many; V gene: TRBV7-8; J gene: TRBJ1-5; D gene: -; CDR3 DNA: TGTGCCAGCAGCTTGCAGGGTAATCAGCCCCAGCATTTT; CDR3 protein: CASSLQGNQPQHF
clone size: -; V gene: TRBV18; J gene: TRBJ2-3; D gene: -; CDR3 DNA: TGTGCCAGCTCACCTATCTCGACTTTTAGCACAGATACGCAGTATTTT; CDR3 protein: CASSPISTFSTDTQYF
clone size: -; V gene: TRBV4-1; J gene: TRBJ1-1; D gene: -; CDR3 DNA: TGCGCCAGCAGCCAAGTCGGCCAGGTGGACACTGAAGCTTTCTTT; CDR3 protein: CASSQVGQVDTEAFF
clone size: -; V gene: TRBV4-2; J gene: TRBJ1-2; D gene: -; CDR3 DNA: TGTGCCAGCAGCCAAGAGTCCAGGGCGGCCTATGGCTACACCTTC; CDR3 protein: CASSQESRAAYGYTF
clone size: -; V gene: TRBV6-5; J gene: TRBJ2-7; D gene: TRBD1; CDR3 DNA: TGTGCCAGCAGCCCCAGACAGGGGGCATACGAGCAGTACTTC; CDR3 protein: CASSPRQGAYEQYF
clone size: -; V gene: TRBV6-5; J gene: TRBJ2-3; D gene: TRBD2; CDR3 DNA: TGTGCCAGCAGTCCGGGTGCTAGCGGGACAGATACGCAGTATTTT; CDR3 protein: CASSPGASGTDTQYF
clone size: -; V gene: TRBV30; J gene: TRBJ2-7; D gene: TRBD2; CDR3 DNA: TGTGCCTGGAGTCCCTTAGCGGGGAACGAGCGCTTC; CDR3 protein: CAWSPLAGNERF
clone size: -; V gene: TRBV28; J gene: TRBJ1-4; D gene: -; CDR3 DNA: TGTGCCAGCAGTTTCGCGACAGTTAATGAAAAACTGTTTTTT; CDR3 protein: CASSFATVNEKLFF
clone size: -; V gene: TRBV11-2; J gene: TRBJ2-1; D gene: TRBD1; CDR3 DNA: TGTGCCAGCAGCTTCACGACAGGGGTGGGTGAGCAGTTCTTC; CDR3 protein: CASSFTTGVGEQFF
clone size: -; V gene: TRBV9; J gene: TRBJ1-2; D gene: -; CDR3 DNA: TGTGCCAGCAGCCCCGCGGGGAGTTCCTATGGCTACACCTTC; CDR3 protein: CASSPAGSSYGYTF
clone size: -; V gene: TRBV6-1; J gene: TRBJ2-5; D gene: -; CDR3 DNA: TGTGCCAGCAGTGGTGCGAGGCGGGAGACCCAGTACTTC; CDR3 protein: CASSGARRETQYF
clone size: -; V gene: TRBV5-4; J gene: TRBJ1-1; D gene: -; CDR3 DNA: TGTGCCAGCAGCGGGGCGGTGGGGGCGAATACTGAAGCTTTCTTT; CDR3 protein: CASSGAVGANTEAFF
clone size: -; V gene: TRBV4-2; J gene: TRBJ2-2; D gene: -; CDR3 DNA: TGTGCCAGCAGCCAAGATCTCGGAGGAGTCTCCGGGGAGCTGTTTTTT; CDR3 protein: CASSQDLGGVSGELFF
clone size: few; V gene: TRBV9; J gene: TRBJ2-1; D gene: -; CDR3 DNA: TGTGCCAGCAGCGTAGATCTAGGGGGGACTAACAATGAGCAGTTCTTC; CDR3 protein: CASSVDLGGTNNEQFF
clone size: -; V gene: TRBV7-2; J gene: TRBJ2-7; D gene: TRBD1; CDR3 DNA: TGTGCCAGCAGCTTTAGTGGGGGGACAGGGACCTACGAGCAGTACTTC; CDR3 protein: CASSFSGGTGTYEQYF
clone size: -; V gene: TRBV4-2; J gene: TRBJ1-5; D gene: -; CDR3 DNA: TGTGCCAGCAGCCAAGTAGCCGGACAGCCCCAGCATTTT; CDR3 protein: CASSQVAGQPQHF
clone size: -; V gene: TRBV4-3; J gene: TRBJ2-1; D gene: TRBD2; CDR3 DNA: TGCGCCAGCAGCCAAGTCCCCTTAGCGGGGGCTAGTGAGCAGTTCTTC; CDR3 protein: CASSQVPLAGASEQFF
clone size: few; V gene: TRBV29-1; J gene: TRBJ1-6; D gene: -; CDR3 DNA: TGCAGCGCCGCGGACAGTACTAATTCACCCCTCCACTTT; CDR3 protein: CSAADSTNSPLHF
clone size: -; V gene: TRBV5-6; J gene: TRBJ1-6; D gene: TRBD1; CDR3 DNA: TGTGCCAGCAGCTTGGTCGGACAGGGTAATTCACCCCTCCACTTT; CDR3 protein: CASSLVGQGNSPLHF
clone size: -; V gene: TRBV5-5; J gene: TRBJ2-7; D gene: -; CDR3 DNA: TGTGCCAGCAGCCAACTCTACGAGCAGTACTTC; CDR3 protein: CASSQLYEQYF